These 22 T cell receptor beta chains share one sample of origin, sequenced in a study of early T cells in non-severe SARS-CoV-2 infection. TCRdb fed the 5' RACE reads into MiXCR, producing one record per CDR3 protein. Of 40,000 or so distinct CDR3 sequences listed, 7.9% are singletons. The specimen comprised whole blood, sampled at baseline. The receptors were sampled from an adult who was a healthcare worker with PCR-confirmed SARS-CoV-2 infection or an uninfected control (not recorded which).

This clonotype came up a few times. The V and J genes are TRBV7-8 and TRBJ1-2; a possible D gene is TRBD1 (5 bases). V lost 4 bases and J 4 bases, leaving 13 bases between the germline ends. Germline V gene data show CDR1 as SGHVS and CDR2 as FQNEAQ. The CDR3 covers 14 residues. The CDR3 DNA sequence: TGTGCCAGCAGCTGGCGGGACGCCTTCTATGGCTACACCTTC. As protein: CASSWRDAFYGYTF.

The CDR3 loop is CASSRPGGHTEAFF. As DNA, the CDR3 is TGTGCCAGCAGCCGACCAGGGGGGCACACTGAAGCTTTCTTT. This chain uses TRBV13 with TRBJ1-1; 7 bases line up with TRBD1. Per germline, CDR1 PRHDT and CDR2 FYEKMQ (reference sequence). Trimming cost V 5 bases and J 3 bases; bases outside gene matches: 6. CDR3 length: 14 residues.

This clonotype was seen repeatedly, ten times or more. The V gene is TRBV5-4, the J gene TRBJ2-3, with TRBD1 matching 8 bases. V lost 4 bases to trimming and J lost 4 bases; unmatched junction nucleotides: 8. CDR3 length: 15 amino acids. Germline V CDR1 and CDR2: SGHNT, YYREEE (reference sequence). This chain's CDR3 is CASSPPRTGPDTQYF. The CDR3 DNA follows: TGTGCCAGCAGCCCACCGAGGACAGGGCCAGATACGCAGTATTTT.

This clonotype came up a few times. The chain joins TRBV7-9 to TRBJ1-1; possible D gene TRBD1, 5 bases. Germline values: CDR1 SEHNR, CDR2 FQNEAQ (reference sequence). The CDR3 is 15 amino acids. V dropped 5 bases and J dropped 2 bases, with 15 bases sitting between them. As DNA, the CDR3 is TGTGCCAGCAGCCCATCCCGGGGGAGAAACACTGAAGCTTTCTTT. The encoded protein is CASSPSRGRNTEAFF.

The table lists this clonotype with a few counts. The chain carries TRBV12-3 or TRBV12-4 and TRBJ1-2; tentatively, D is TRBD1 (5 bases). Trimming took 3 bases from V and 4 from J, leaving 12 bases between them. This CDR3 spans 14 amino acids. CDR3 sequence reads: CASSFGHRIYGYTF. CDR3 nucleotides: TGTGCCAGCAGTTTTGGACATCGAATCTATGGCTACACCTTC.

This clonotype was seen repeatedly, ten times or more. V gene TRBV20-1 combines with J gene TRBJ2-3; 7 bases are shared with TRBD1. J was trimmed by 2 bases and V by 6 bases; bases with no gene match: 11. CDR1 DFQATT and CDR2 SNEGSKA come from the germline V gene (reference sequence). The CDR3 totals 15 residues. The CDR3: CSAANQGTATDTQYF. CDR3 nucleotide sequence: TGCAGTGCCGCAAATCAGGGGACAGCCACAGATACGCAGTATTTT.

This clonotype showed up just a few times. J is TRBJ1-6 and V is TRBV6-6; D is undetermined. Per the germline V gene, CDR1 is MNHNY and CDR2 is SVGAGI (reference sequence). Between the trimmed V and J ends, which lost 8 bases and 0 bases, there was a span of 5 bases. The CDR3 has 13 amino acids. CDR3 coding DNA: TGTGCCAGCTTTAGCTCCTATAATTCACCCCTCCACTTT. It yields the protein CASFSSYNSPLHF.

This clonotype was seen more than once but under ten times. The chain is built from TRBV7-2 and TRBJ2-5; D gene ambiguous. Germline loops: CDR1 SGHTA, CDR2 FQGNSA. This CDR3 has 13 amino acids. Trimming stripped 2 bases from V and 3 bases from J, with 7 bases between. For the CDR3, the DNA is TGTGCCAGCAGCTTAAGAGGAGAAGAGACCCAGTACTTC. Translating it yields CASSLRGEETQYF.

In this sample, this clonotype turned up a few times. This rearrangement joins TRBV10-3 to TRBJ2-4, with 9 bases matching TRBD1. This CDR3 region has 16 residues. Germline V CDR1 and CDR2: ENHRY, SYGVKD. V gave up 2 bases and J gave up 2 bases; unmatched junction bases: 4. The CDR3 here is CAISEAGQGSKNIQYF. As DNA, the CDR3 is TGTGCCATCAGTGAGGCGGGACAGGGATCCAAAAACATTCAGTACTTC.

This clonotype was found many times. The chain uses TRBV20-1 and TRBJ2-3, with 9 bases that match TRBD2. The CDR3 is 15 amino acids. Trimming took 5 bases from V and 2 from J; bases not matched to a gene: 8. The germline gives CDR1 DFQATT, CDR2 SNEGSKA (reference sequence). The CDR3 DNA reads TGCAGTGCTGGGCCCGTAGCGGGGGTCACAGATACGCAGTATTTT. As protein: CSAGPVAGVTDTQYF.

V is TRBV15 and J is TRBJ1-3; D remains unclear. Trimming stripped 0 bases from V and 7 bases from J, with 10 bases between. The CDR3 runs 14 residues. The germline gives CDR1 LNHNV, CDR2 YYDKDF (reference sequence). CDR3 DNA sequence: TGTGCCACCAGCAGAGAAAGGACGAGTAACACCATATATTTT. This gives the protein CATSRERTSNTIYF.

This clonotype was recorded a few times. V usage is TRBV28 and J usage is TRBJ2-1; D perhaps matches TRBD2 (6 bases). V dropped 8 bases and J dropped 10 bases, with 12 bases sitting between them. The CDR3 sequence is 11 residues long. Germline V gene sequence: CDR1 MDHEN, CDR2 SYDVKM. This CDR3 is CASLLAGEQFF. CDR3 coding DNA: TGTGCCAGCTTACTAGCAGGGGAGCAGTTCTTC.

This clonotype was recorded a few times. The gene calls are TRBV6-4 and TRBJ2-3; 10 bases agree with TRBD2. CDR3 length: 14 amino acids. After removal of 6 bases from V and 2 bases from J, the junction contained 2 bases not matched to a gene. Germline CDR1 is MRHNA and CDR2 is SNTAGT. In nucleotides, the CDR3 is TGTGCCAGCAGAGCGGGGGGGCACACAGATACGCAGTATTTT. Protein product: CASRAGGHTDTQYF.

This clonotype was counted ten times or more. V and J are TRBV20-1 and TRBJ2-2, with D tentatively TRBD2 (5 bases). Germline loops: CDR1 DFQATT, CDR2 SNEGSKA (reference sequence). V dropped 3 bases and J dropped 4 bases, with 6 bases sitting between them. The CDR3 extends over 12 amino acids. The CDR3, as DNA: TGCAGTGCTAGTCGGGGCACCGGGGAGCTGTTTTTT. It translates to CSASRGTGELFF.

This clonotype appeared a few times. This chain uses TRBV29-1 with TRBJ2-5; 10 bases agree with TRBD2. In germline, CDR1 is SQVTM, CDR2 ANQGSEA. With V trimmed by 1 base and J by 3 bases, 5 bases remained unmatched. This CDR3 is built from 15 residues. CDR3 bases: TGCAGCGTTGAAGGGCGACTAGCGGGTAAAGAGACCCAGTACTTC. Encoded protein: CSVEGRLAGKETQYF.

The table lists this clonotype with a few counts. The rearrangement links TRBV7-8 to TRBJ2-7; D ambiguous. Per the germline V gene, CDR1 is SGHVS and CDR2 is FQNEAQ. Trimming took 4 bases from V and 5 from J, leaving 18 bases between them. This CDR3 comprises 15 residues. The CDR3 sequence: CASSSLPGTVDEQYF. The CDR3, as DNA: TGTGCCAGCAGCTCCCTACCGGGCACCGTGGACGAGCAGTACTTC.

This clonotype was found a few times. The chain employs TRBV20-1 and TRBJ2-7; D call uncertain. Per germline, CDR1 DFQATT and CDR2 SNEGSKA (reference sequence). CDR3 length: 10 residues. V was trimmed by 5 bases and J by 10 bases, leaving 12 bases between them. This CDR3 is CSAVGILQYF. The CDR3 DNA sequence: TGCAGTGCTGTAGGGATTTTACAGTACTTC.

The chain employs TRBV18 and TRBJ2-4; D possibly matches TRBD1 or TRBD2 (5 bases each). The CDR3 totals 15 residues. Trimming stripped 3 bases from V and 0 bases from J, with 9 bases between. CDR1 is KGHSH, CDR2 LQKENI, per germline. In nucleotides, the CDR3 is TGTGCCAGCTCACCTCCCGGGACAGCCAAAAACATTCAGTACTTC. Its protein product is CASSPPGTAKNIQYF.

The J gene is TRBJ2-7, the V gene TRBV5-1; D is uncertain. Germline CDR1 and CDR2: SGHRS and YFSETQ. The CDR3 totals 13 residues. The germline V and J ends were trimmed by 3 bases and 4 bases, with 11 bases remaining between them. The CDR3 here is CASSWDSGYEQYF. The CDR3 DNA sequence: TGCGCCAGCAGCTGGGATTCGGGTTACGAGCAGTACTTC. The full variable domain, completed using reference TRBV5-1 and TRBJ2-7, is KAGVTQTPRYLIKTRGQQVTLSCSPISGHRSVSWYQQTPGQGLQFLFEYFSETQRNKGNFPGRFSGRQFSNSRSEMNVSTLELGDSALYLCASSWDSGYEQYFGPGTRLTVT.

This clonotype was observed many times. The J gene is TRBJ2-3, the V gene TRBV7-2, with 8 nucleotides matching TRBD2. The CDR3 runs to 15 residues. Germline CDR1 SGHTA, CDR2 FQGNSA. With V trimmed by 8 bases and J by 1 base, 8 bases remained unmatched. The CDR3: CASAKIAGRTDTQYF. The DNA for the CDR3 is TGTGCCAGCGCCAAGATAGCGGGACGCACAGATACGCAGTATTTT.

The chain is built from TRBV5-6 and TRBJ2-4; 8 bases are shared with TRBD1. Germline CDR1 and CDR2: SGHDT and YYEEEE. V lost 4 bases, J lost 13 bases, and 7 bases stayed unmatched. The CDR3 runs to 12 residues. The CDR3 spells CASSPGTGEQYF. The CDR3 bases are TGTGCCAGCAGCCCCGGGACAGGAGAACAGTACTTC.

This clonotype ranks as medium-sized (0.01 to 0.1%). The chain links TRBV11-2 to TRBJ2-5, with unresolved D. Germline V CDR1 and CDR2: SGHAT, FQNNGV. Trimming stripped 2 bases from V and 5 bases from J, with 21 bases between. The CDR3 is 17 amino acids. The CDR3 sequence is CASSLMENRPPGETQYF. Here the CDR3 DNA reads TGTGCCAGCAGCTTAATGGAAAACAGACCACCTGGGGAGACCCAGTACTTC.